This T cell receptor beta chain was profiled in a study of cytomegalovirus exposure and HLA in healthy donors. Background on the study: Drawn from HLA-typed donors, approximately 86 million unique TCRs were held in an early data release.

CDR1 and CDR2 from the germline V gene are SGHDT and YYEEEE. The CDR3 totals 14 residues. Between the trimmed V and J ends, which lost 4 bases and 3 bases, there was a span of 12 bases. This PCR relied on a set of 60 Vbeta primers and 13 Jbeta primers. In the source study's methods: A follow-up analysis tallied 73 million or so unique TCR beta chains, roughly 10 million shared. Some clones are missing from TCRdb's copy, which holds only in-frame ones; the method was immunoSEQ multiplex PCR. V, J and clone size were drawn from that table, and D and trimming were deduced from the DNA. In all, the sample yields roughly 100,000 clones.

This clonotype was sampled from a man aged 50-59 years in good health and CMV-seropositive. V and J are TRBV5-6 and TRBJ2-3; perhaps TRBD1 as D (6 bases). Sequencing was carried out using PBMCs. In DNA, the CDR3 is TGTGCCAGCAGCCAACAGGGCTGGACAGATACGCAGTATTTT. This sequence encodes CASSQQGWTDTQYF.